The rows below give T cell receptor beta chains drawn from one sample of a study of radiotherapy plus CTLA-4 blockade in lung cancer. Measured with immunoSEQ multiplex PCR; TCRdb has only the in-frame clones, and not every one. This sample has tens of thousands of clones, with around three quarters found just once. The sequenced sample was peripheral blood, obtained from a patient treated with radiotherapy plus ipilimumab. These receptors were collected from a human donor with non-small cell lung cancer that progressed on radiotherapy plus ipilimumab. The CDR3 runs from the conserved cysteine through the conserved F or W. Each record gives: CDR3 length, clone size, J gene, D gene, V gene, CDR3 DNA, CDR3 protein. A D gene is named only where the DNA matches it firmly. The size entry is marked missing in some rows and otherwise reads once, few, many or a size class.

CDR3 length: 14; clone size: -; J gene: TRBJ2-5; D gene: -; V gene: TRBV7-9; CDR3 DNA: TGTGCCAGCAGCTTATTTTCCTTAGTCGAGACCCAGTACTTC; CDR3 protein: CASSLFSLVETQYF
CDR3 length: 15; clone size: -; J gene: TRBJ1-1; D gene: -; V gene: TRBV19; CDR3 DNA: TGTGCCAGTAGTCTACTCCCTGACCTGAACACTGAAGCTTTCTTT; CDR3 protein: CASSLLPDLNTEAFF
CDR3 length: 15; clone size: once; J gene: TRBJ1-4; D gene: -; V gene: TRBV19; CDR3 DNA: TGTGCCAGTAGTATCGGAGGGGCGGATAATGAAAAACTGTTTTTT; CDR3 protein: CASSIGGADNEKLFF
CDR3 length: 14; clone size: -; J gene: TRBJ2-1; D gene: -; V gene: TRBV7-2; CDR3 DNA: TGTGCCAGCAAGGGAACAAGGGGGGTCAATGAGCAGTTCTTC; CDR3 protein: CASKGTRGVNEQFF
CDR3 length: 14; clone size: -; J gene: TRBJ1-5; D gene: -; V gene: TRBV6-5; CDR3 DNA: TGTGCCAGCAGTTACTCAGGGGGATCCCAGCCCCAGCATTTT; CDR3 protein: CASSYSGGSQPQHF
CDR3 length: 14; clone size: -; J gene: TRBJ2-3; D gene: TRBD2; V gene: TRBV7-9; CDR3 DNA: TGTGCCAGCTCCGAGCGGGACTACACAGATACGCAGTATTTT; CDR3 protein: CASSERDYTDTQYF
CDR3 length: 15; clone size: -; J gene: TRBJ1-2; D gene: -; V gene: TRBV5-5; CDR3 DNA: TGTGCCAGCAGCTTAGGCGCTACCTGGGCCTATGGCTACACCTTC; CDR3 protein: CASSLGATWAYGYTF
CDR3 length: 19; clone size: -; J gene: TRBJ2-7; D gene: TRBD1; V gene: TRBV5-4; CDR3 DNA: TGTGCCAGCAGACTGGTACGGGCAGACAGGGGGTTACCGCCCGGCGAGCAGTACTTC; CDR3 protein: CASRLVRADRGLPPGEQYF
CDR3 length: 14; clone size: -; J gene: TRBJ2-7; D gene: TRBD2; V gene: TRBV5-1; CDR3 DNA: TGCGCCAGCAGCCCGGGGGGTAGAGTCGACGAGCAGTACTTC; CDR3 protein: CASSPGGRVDEQYF
CDR3 length: 16; clone size: -; J gene: TRBJ2-2; D gene: -; V gene: TRBV9; CDR3 DNA: TGTGCCAGCAGCGCCAGACTGGGTAGCGACACCGGGGAGCTGTTTTTT; CDR3 protein: CASSARLGSDTGELFF
CDR3 length: 16; clone size: -; J gene: TRBJ1-6; D gene: -; V gene: TRBV7-6; CDR3 DNA: TGTGCCAGCAGCCCCCGGGCCGAGGGGTATAATTCACCCCTCCACTTT; CDR3 protein: CASSPRAEGYNSPLHF
CDR3 length: 13; clone size: once; J gene: TRBJ1-3; D gene: -; V gene: TRBV15; CDR3 DNA: TGTGCCACCAGCACCGACTCTGGAAACACCATATATTTT; CDR3 protein: CATSTDSGNTIYF
CDR3 length: 13; clone size: few; J gene: TRBJ2-7; D gene: -; V gene: TRBV18; CDR3 DNA: TGTGCCAGCTCATTTCCGGGACTTGACGAGCAGTACTTC; CDR3 protein: CASSFPGLDEQYF
CDR3 length: 14; clone size: -; J gene: TRBJ2-1; D gene: TRBD2; V gene: TRBV6-6; CDR3 DNA: TGTGCAGTTACTAGCGGGCCACCCTACAATGAGCAGTTCTTC; CDR3 protein: CAVTSGPPYNEQFF
CDR3 length: 14; clone size: -; J gene: TRBJ1-2; D gene: -; V gene: TRBV5-4; CDR3 DNA: TGTGCCAGCCGCCTGGCACAGGGTTACTATGGCTACACCTTC; CDR3 protein: CASRLAQGYYGYTF
CDR3 length: 16; clone size: -; J gene: TRBJ1-1; D gene: TRBD1; V gene: TRBV5-1; CDR3 DNA: TGCGCCAGCAGCACTTACTCCGGGACAGGTACGAGGGGGGCCTTCTTT; CDR3 protein: CASSTYSGTGTRGAFF
CDR3 length: 13; clone size: once; J gene: TRBJ1-2; D gene: -; V gene: TRBV7-9; CDR3 DNA: TGTGCCAGCGGTTCACAGGGTCCCTATGGCTACACCTTC; CDR3 protein: CASGSQGPYGYTF
CDR3 length: 16; clone size: -; J gene: TRBJ2-1; D gene: TRBD2; V gene: TRBV5-4; CDR3 DNA: TGTGCCAGCAGCTCTTTGTCCGGGGGGGCGCGGAATGAGCAGTTCTTC; CDR3 protein: CASSSLSGGARNEQFF
CDR3 length: 15; clone size: -; J gene: TRBJ1-4; D gene: TRBD1; V gene: TRBV11-2; CDR3 DNA: TGTGCCAGCAGCTTTACCGGGACAGAGGATGGAAAACTGTTTTTT; CDR3 protein: CASSFTGTEDGKLFF
CDR3 length: 16; clone size: once; J gene: TRBJ2-3; D gene: TRBD2; V gene: TRBV29-1; CDR3 DNA: TGCAGCGTTGTTGGCGGGGGGTTCTCTAGCACAGATACGCAGTATTTT; CDR3 protein: CSVVGGGFSSTDTQYF
CDR3 length: 12; clone size: once; J gene: TRBJ2-7; D gene: -; V gene: TRBV28; CDR3 DNA: TGTGCCAGCAGTTCCCGAGCGCAGGAGCAGTACTTC; CDR3 protein: CASSSRAQEQYF
CDR3 length: 14; clone size: -; J gene: TRBJ1-1; D gene: -; V gene: TRBV5-1; CDR3 DNA: TGCGCCAGCAAAATGACGGCCACAAACACTGAAGCTTTCTTT; CDR3 protein: CASKMTATNTEAFF
CDR3 length: 12; clone size: -; J gene: TRBJ2-7; D gene: TRBD1; V gene: TRBV10-3; CDR3 DNA: TGTGCCATCACCGGGGACAGCTACGAGCAGTACTTC; CDR3 protein: CAITGDSYEQYF
CDR3 length: 15; clone size: once; J gene: TRBJ1-5; D gene: -; V gene: TRBV2; CDR3 DNA: TGTGCCAGCAGTGTTGGGGGGACCCGCGGTCAGCCCCAGCATTTT; CDR3 protein: CASSVGGTRGQPQHF
CDR3 length: 13; clone size: -; J gene: TRBJ1-1; D gene: -; V gene: TRBV6-1; CDR3 DNA: TGTGCCAGCATGGAGACTTTGGGCACTGAAGCTTTCTTT; CDR3 protein: CASMETLGTEAFF